The sequence of this TCR beta chain was determined in a study of blood T cell repertoires in COVID-19. Overall study: COVID-19 samples collected from the United States, Italy and Spain covered acute and convalescent phases. PBMCs, B-cell-depleted T cells, or T cells provided the cDNA or gDNA that made up the material.

Generated by immunoSEQ multiplex PCR, the TCRdb table keeps only in-frame clones and is missing some. The table includes about 93,000 clones, roughly nine tenths detected once. It was during active infection that Seattle patients were enrolled and then longitudinally followed. There are 16 residues in the CDR3. The germline V gene encodes CDR1 MNHNY and CDR2 SVGAGI (reference sequence). The V segment lost 5 bases and the J segment 0 bases; nucleotides outside the gene matches: 6. This rearrangement joins TRBV6-6 to TRBJ1-5; 8 bases fit TRBD1. This clonotype originated in a man in his fifties or sixties with COVID-19, enrolled during active disease. Source material: peripheral blood. The CDR3 region is CASSKTGAYSNQPQHF. The CDR3 nucleotides are TGTGCCAGCAGTAAGACAGGGGCTTATAGCAATCAGCCCCAGCATTTT.